The rows below give T cell receptor beta chains drawn from one sample of a study of T cells in Graves' hyperthyroidism and ophthalmopathy. TCRdb reanalysed the multiplex PCR reads using MiXCR and keeps one entry per CDR3 protein. The sample yields more than 450,000 distinct CDR3 sequences, 13% to 15% seen once. The material sequenced was blood. These receptors came from a woman aged 40 to 50 with Graves' hyperthyroidism. Each CDR3 is given with its conserved first and last residue. Fields, in order: J gene, V gene, clone size, D gene, CDR3 DNA, CDR3 protein. D genes are given only for firm matches. Only some rows state a clone size, as once, few, many or a class for expanded clones.

j_call: TRBJ2-5
v_call: TRBV20-1
clone_size: many
d_call: NA
cdr3_nt: TGCAGCATAGGACCGCCGGAGACCCAGTACTTC
cdr3_aa: CSIGPPETQYF

j_call: TRBJ2-1
v_call: TRBV6-4
clone_size: NA
d_call: NA
cdr3_nt: TGTGCCAGCAGTGACTCGAAGGGGGAGTCGAGTAACAATGAGCAGTTCTTC
cdr3_aa: CASSDSKGESSNNEQFF

j_call: TRBJ1-1
v_call: TRBV18
clone_size: many
d_call: TRBD1
cdr3_nt: TGTGCCAGCTCGACAGGGGGCCTCACTGAAGCTTTCTTT
cdr3_aa: CASSTGGLTEAFF

j_call: TRBJ2-7
v_call: TRBV27
clone_size: many
d_call: TRBD1
cdr3_nt: TGTGCCAGCAGTACAGGACAGGGGAGCTCCACTCATTACGAGCAGTACTTC
cdr3_aa: CASSTGQGSSTHYEQYF

j_call: TRBJ1-2
v_call: TRBV3-1
clone_size: many
d_call: NA
cdr3_nt: TGTGCCAGCAGCCAAGAACAGGGTGTTGGCTACACCTTC
cdr3_aa: CASSQEQGVGYTF

j_call: TRBJ1-5
v_call: TRBV19
clone_size: NA
d_call: NA
cdr3_nt: TGTGCCAGTAGTATAGAAGCGTTTGGCAATCAGCCCCAGCATTTT
cdr3_aa: CASSIEAFGNQPQHF

j_call: TRBJ2-3
v_call: TRBV20-1
clone_size: many
d_call: NA
cdr3_nt: TGCAGTGCTAGAGAATCACCTAGCACAGATACGCAGTATTTT
cdr3_aa: CSARESPSTDTQYF

j_call: TRBJ2-2
v_call: TRBV7-2
clone_size: many
d_call: TRBD2
cdr3_nt: TGTGCCAGCAGCCTATCGGGGGGGTTCACCGGGGAGCTGTTTTTT
cdr3_aa: CASSLSGGFTGELFF

j_call: TRBJ2-7
v_call: TRBV20-1
clone_size: once
d_call: TRBD2
cdr3_nt: TGCAGTGCTACGGGGGGGTCAACCTACGAGCAGTACTTC
cdr3_aa: CSATGGSTYEQYF

j_call: TRBJ2-1
v_call: TRBV24-1
clone_size: many
d_call: NA
cdr3_nt: TGTGCCACCAGTGAACAGCGGAGCTCCTACAATGAGCAGTTCTTC
cdr3_aa: CATSEQRSSYNEQFF

j_call: TRBJ2-3
v_call: TRBV7-9
clone_size: many
d_call: TRBD2
cdr3_nt: TGTGCCAGCAGCGCCAATTTAGCGGGAGGTACAGATACGCAGTATTTT
cdr3_aa: CASSANLAGGTDTQYF

j_call: TRBJ1-2
v_call: TRBV20-1
clone_size: few
d_call: TRBD1
cdr3_nt: TGCAGTGCTAGACTGACAGGGGACTATGGCTACACCTTC
cdr3_aa: CSARLTGDYGYTF

j_call: TRBJ2-7
v_call: TRBV18
clone_size: many
d_call: TRBD1
cdr3_nt: TGTGCCAGCTCATGGGGACAGGGACCCGCCGAGCAGTACTTC
cdr3_aa: CASSWGQGPAEQYF

j_call: TRBJ2-1
v_call: TRBV29-1
clone_size: few
d_call: TRBD2
cdr3_nt: TGCAGCGTTGAAGATCAAACTAGCGGGATGTTGTATGAGCAGTTCTTC
cdr3_aa: CSVEDQTSGMLYEQFF

j_call: TRBJ2-7
v_call: TRBV10-1
clone_size: many
d_call: TRBD2
cdr3_nt: TGCGCCAGCAGTGAGTTGACTAGCAACGAGCAGTACTTC
cdr3_aa: CASSELTSNEQYF

j_call: TRBJ1-6
v_call: TRBV6-1
clone_size: NA
d_call: NA
cdr3_nt: TGTGCCAGCAGGAAGCCAGGGGATTCACCCCTCCACTTT
cdr3_aa: CASRKPGDSPLHF

j_call: TRBJ2-7
v_call: TRBV11-2
clone_size: many
d_call: NA
cdr3_nt: TGTGCCAGCAGCTTAGTCCCGGGATCCGCCTCCTACGAGCAGTACTTC
cdr3_aa: CASSLVPGSASYEQYF

j_call: TRBJ2-5
v_call: TRBV4-1
clone_size: NA
d_call: TRBD2
cdr3_nt: TGCGCCAGCAGCCAACATCTAACTAGCGGGAGAGGAAAGACCCAGTACTTC
cdr3_aa: CASSQHLTSGRGKTQYF

j_call: TRBJ1-3
v_call: TRBV29-1
clone_size: NA
d_call: TRBD1
cdr3_nt: TGCAGCGTTGGAGGGGGCGGTGGCACCATATATTTT
cdr3_aa: CSVGGGGGTIYF

j_call: TRBJ2-1
v_call: TRBV27
clone_size: NA
d_call: NA
cdr3_nt: TGTGCCAGCAGACGTTCAAGCTCCTACAATGAGCAGTTCTTC
cdr3_aa: CASRRSSSYNEQFF

j_call: TRBJ2-1
v_call: TRBV10-1
clone_size: NA
d_call: NA
cdr3_nt: TGCGCCAGCAGTACCGGAGAGACCTCCTACAATGAGCAGTTCTTC
cdr3_aa: CASSTGETSYNEQFF

j_call: TRBJ2-1
v_call: TRBV18
clone_size: few
d_call: NA
cdr3_nt: TGTGCCAGCTCACCCCTCCCCGGAGGCGTCTACAATGAGCAGTTCTTC
cdr3_aa: CASSPLPGGVYNEQFF

j_call: TRBJ2-5
v_call: TRBV5-1
clone_size: few
d_call: NA
cdr3_nt: TGCGCCAGCAGCTTGGTTACCAGACAAGAGACCCAGTACTTC
cdr3_aa: CASSLVTRQETQYF

j_call: TRBJ2-1
v_call: TRBV20-1
clone_size: many
d_call: TRBD1
cdr3_nt: TGCAGTGCTCCCCGGACAGGGAAATACAATGAGCAGTTCTTC
cdr3_aa: CSAPRTGKYNEQFF

j_call: TRBJ2-5
v_call: TRBV5-1
clone_size: few
d_call: NA
cdr3_nt: TGCGCCAGCAGCTTGGCCGAAGGTGTGTCCGGGACCCAGTACTTC
cdr3_aa: CASSLAEGVSGTQYF

j_call: TRBJ2-5
v_call: TRBV5-1
clone_size: many
d_call: NA
cdr3_nt: TGCGCCAGCAGCCCGAACGGACAGTCCGAAGAGACCCAGTACTTC
cdr3_aa: CASSPNGQSEETQYF

j_call: TRBJ1-4
v_call: TRBV20-1
clone_size: many
d_call: NA
cdr3_nt: TGCAGTGCTGTGCAGTCAACTAATGAAAAACTGTTTTTT
cdr3_aa: CSAVQSTNEKLFF

j_call: TRBJ2-1
v_call: TRBV19
clone_size: NA
d_call: TRBD1
cdr3_nt: TGTGCCAGTAGTATAAGGGGGCTGGGGCTAACAATCAATGAGCAGTTCTTC
cdr3_aa: CASSIRGLGLTINEQFF

j_call: TRBJ2-7
v_call: TRBV7-9
clone_size: few
d_call: NA
cdr3_nt: TGTGCCAGCAGCTTTCCCGGGGGCTCCTACGAGCAGTACTTC
cdr3_aa: CASSFPGGSYEQYF

j_call: TRBJ2-6
v_call: TRBV5-1
clone_size: NA
d_call: TRBD1
cdr3_nt: TGCGCCAGCAGCTTGGCAGGGGGCGACGCCAACGTCCTGACTTTC
cdr3_aa: CASSLAGGDANVLTF

j_call: TRBJ1-5
v_call: TRBV7-6
clone_size: NA
d_call: NA
cdr3_nt: TGTGCCAGCAGCTTATTGGGCACCCATCAGCCCCAGCATTTT
cdr3_aa: CASSLLGTHQPQHF

j_call: TRBJ1-2
v_call: TRBV19
clone_size: NA
d_call: NA
cdr3_nt: TGTGCCAGTAGTCCCCTCGGGGCACAGGCTATGGAGGGCTACACCTTC
cdr3_aa: CASSPLGAQAMEGYTF

j_call: TRBJ1-2
v_call: TRBV28
clone_size: many
d_call: NA
cdr3_nt: TGTGCCAGTGAGAACTATGGCTACACCTTC
cdr3_aa: CASENYGYTF

j_call: TRBJ2-1
v_call: TRBV5-1
clone_size: many
d_call: TRBD2
cdr3_nt: TGCGCCAGCAAGACTAGCGGGAGTTACTACAATGAGCAGTTCTTC
cdr3_aa: CASKTSGSYYNEQFF